The clone carrying this TCR beta chain was seen at least ten times. The V end lost 0 bases, the J end lost 13 bases, and 22 bases lay between the germline ends. Germline V gene sequence: CDR1 LGHDT, CDR2 YNNKEL (reference sequence). There are 17 residues in the CDR3. Each cDNA got a UMI-containing oligo ligated at its 3' end. First-round PCR used 3 to 4 cycles and beta primers RC1.1 and RC1.2 covering TRBC1 and TRBC2. TCRdb reprocessed the UMI-ligation and nested PCR reads via MiXCR and lists one record per CDR3 protein. The sample has about 30,000 distinct CDR3 sequences; 7.3% are singletons. This entry comes from a study of quantifying T cell responses using KT2 cells. Whole-study context: cDNA was made from DNase-treated RNA using alpha and beta constant primers.

The TCR originated in a human donor. Sequencing used PBMCs spiked with cells of the T cell clone KT2. The gene calls are TRBV3-1 and TRBJ1-6; a weak D match, TRBD1 (6 bases). The CDR3 loop reads CASSQDRGGTTRRPLHF. The CDR3 DNA follows: TGTGCCAGCAGCCAAGATCGAGGGGGGACGACGCGTAGGCCCCTCCACTTT.